These T cell receptor beta chains were read from a single sample in a study of cytomegalovirus exposure and HLA in healthy donors. Only in-frame clones appear in the TCRdb table, and some are missing; sequencing was by immunoSEQ multiplex PCR. This table has over 100,000 clones, 55% to 80% appearing once. Sequencing was carried out using PBMCs. These receptor sequences come from a woman between 40 and 55 years old in good health and CMV-seronegative. The CDR3 runs from the conserved cysteine through the conserved F or W. A D gene is named only where the DNA matches it firmly.

cdr3_aa,cdr3_nt,v_call,j_call,d_call
CASSPGTGGMELFF,TGTGCCAGCAGCCCCGGGACAGGGGGCATGGAACTGTTTTTT,TRBV5-5,TRBJ1-4,TRBD1
CASSVESAGREKLFF,TGTGCCAGCAGCGTAGAATCGGCAGGGCGGGAAAAACTGTTTTTT,TRBV9,TRBJ1-4,NA
CAWGEQLNSPLHF,TGTGCCTGGGGCGAACAGCTGAATTCACCCCTCCACTTT,TRBV30,TRBJ1-6,NA
CASSRSGGGTEAFF,TGTGCCAGCTCACGATCAGGGGGTGGCACTGAAGCTTTCTTT,TRBV18,TRBJ1-1,TRBD1
CASSSSPSGGAGKNIQYF,TGCGCCAGCAGCTCGAGCCCTAGCGGGGGGGCAGGCAAAAACATTCAGTACTTC,TRBV5-1,TRBJ2-4,TRBD2
CASSSPQGTLAREAFF,TGTGCCAGTAGTAGCCCCCAGGGGACCCTAGCTCGCGAGGCTTTCTTT,TRBV19,TRBJ1-1,NA
CASSVEIGGADTQYF,TGTGCCAGCAGCGTAGAAATAGGAGGAGCAGATACGCAGTATTTT,TRBV9,TRBJ2-3,NA
CASSGTSGGPPSDF,TGTGCCAGCAGTGGGACTAGCGGGGGGCCTCCTTCAGACTTC,TRBV25-1,TRBJ2-4,TRBD2
CASSRYPTGNNGYTF,TGTGCCAGCAGCCGATACCCGACAGGGAATAACGGCTACACCTTC,TRBV7-3,TRBJ1-2,TRBD1
CASSLWGAGGSTDTQYF,TGTGCCAGCAGTTTGTGGGGGGCGGGGGGCAGCACAGATACGCAGTATTTT,TRBV27,TRBJ2-3,TRBD2
CASRTTRDNQPQHF,TGTGCCAGCAGAACGACACGAGACAATCAGCCCCAGCATTTT,TRBV2,TRBJ1-5,NA